These T cell receptor beta chains were read from a single sample in a study of blood T cell repertoires in COVID-19. Only in-frame clones appear in the TCRdb table, and some are missing; sequencing was by immunoSEQ multiplex PCR. The sample lists around 120,000 clones; approximately 80% were seen once. The sequencing input was peripheral blood. The receptors here all came from a man over 45 with acute or convalescent COVID-19. The conserved cysteine and the conserved F or W are not part of the CDR3 here.

TRBJ2-2 11 TRBV7-9 ASSQQGTGELF
TRBJ2-1 15 TRBV7-2 ASSLALADSSYNEQF
TRBJ2-3 14 TRBV5-8 ASSLRGDSSTDTQY
TRBJ2-7 11 TRBV5-4 ASSLRDSYEQY
TRBJ2-7 11 TRBV30 AWRSGDSYEQY
TRBJ2-7 15 TRBV2 ASSDGRTSGSVYEQY
TRBJ2-5 14 TRBV9 ASSVGLLAHKETQY
TRBJ1-4 13 TRBV11-2 ASSLGGQGNEKLF
TRBJ2-3 14 TRBV5-1 ASSTDRDYDTDTQY
TRBJ1-2 10 TRBV10-3 AIGQDQYGYT
TRBJ1-1 12 TRBV29-1 SVPGQLMNTEAF
TRBJ1-1 14 TRBV15 ATSRDRGQANTEAF
TRBJ1-5 13 TRBV28 ASTLVSTLNQPQH
TRBJ1-2 11 TRBV6-5 ASSRTANYGYT
TRBJ2-3 14 TRBV23-1 ASRKSGDRGPYTQY
TRBJ2-3 11 TRBV7-8 ASSHGDTDTQY
TRBJ2-5 10 TRBV6-5 ASKDSDETQY
TRBJ1-2 13 TRBV9 ASSVDGGLFYGYT
TRBJ2-5 10 TRBV18 ASSLEQETQY
TRBJ2-3 14 TRBV4-2 ASGTSGSASTDTQY
TRBJ1-2 12 TRBV6-1 ASSERAGSNGYT
TRBJ1-1 14 TRBV28 ASSWDTGNRNTEAF
TRBJ1-2 13 TRBV15 ATSRDRGKNYGYT
TRBJ2-3 12 TRBV19 ASSPLRGSDTQY
TRBJ2-7 13 TRBV11-2 ASSLTGSFYSEQY
TRBJ1-5 14 TRBV2 ASSSRTGGGNQPQH
TRBJ1-2 12 TRBV15 ATSRGQGAYGYT
TRBJ1-5 13 TRBV2 ASRRTGGKSQPQH
TRBJ1-4 10 TRBV6-5 ASRGTGEKLF
TRBJ1-2 12 TRBV20-1 SASLTTGAYGYT
TRBJ2-6 15 TRBV10-2 ASSESQGSSGANVLT
TRBJ2-3 14 TRBV27 ASSFSGSTSTDTQY
TRBJ1-2 12 TRBV2 ASSEVRRAGGYT
TRBJ1-2 11 TRBV7-9 ASSLLSGSGYT
TRBJ2-6 14 TRBV27 ASRGAGISGANVLT
TRBJ1-3 14 TRBV5-6 ASSLPPDRGGNTIY
TRBJ2-5 13 TRBV3-1/TRBV3-2 ASSPEGTRSGTQY
TRBJ2-7 13 TRBV2 ASNPWDGRVYEQY
TRBJ2-7 11 TRBV30 AWSGQGAGEQY
TRBJ2-7 12 TRBV28 ASTDPRGVYEQY
TRBJ2-1 15 TRBV11-2 ASSLLGLLNSYNEQF
TRBJ1-1 11 TRBV6-5 ASTGLGGTEAF
TRBJ1-1 11 TRBV9 ASSVVGATEAF
TRBJ2-7 13 TRBV5-1 ASSLMTGDVYEQY